The next 24 T cell receptor beta chains were all read from a single sample in a study of cytomegalovirus exposure and HLA in healthy donors. PCR was performed using 60 Vbeta and 13 Jbeta primers. Only in-frame clones appear in the TCRdb table, and some are missing; sequencing was by immunoSEQ multiplex PCR. This repertoire shows some 110,000 clones, around 70% found once; its top ten account for around 4.9%. The sequenced material came from PBMCs. These receptors all come from a man aged 30 to 45 in good health and CMV-seropositive.

The V call is TRBV19, the J call TRBJ2-2; D remains unclear. Germline loops: CDR1 LNHDA, CDR2 SQIVND (reference sequence). There are 14 residues in the CDR3. Trimming pared 2 bases from V and 1 base from J, leaving 5 bases between. CDR3 loop: CASSINGNTGELFF. The CDR3 DNA sequence: TGTGCCAGTAGTATAAACGGGAACACCGGGGAGCTGTTTTTT. The full variable domain, rest sourced from reference TRBV19 and TRBJ2-2, is DGGITQSPKYLFRKEGQNVTLSCEQNLNHDAMYWYRQDPGQGLRLIYYSQIVNDFQKGDIAEGYSVSREKKESFPLTVTSAQKNPTAFYLCASSINGNTGELFFGEGSRLTVL.

The chain recombines TRBV6-1 with TRBJ1-6; D not certain. Germline-derived CDR1 and CDR2 are MNHNS and SASEGT. The CDR3 runs 13 residues. V was pared by 5 bases and J by 3 bases, with 5 bases between. For the CDR3, the DNA is TGTGCCAGCAGTTCTCGCTATAATTCACCCCTCCACTTT. Amino acid sequence: CASSSRYNSPLHF.

The chain is built from TRBV19 and TRBJ2-1, with no clear D. The CDR3 has 15 residues. V dropped 1 base and J dropped 9 bases, with 16 bases sitting between them. The V gene's germline CDR1 is LNHDA and CDR2 SQIVND (reference sequence). This CDR3 is CASSIGRPRISEQFF. The CDR3 DNA sequence: TGTGCCAGTAGTATAGGGCGTCCCAGGATCAGTGAGCAGTTCTTC.

The chain carries TRBV30 and TRBJ1-1, with D possibly TRBD1 on 6 matching bases. This CDR3 has 15 residues. Germline CDR1 reads GTSNPN; CDR2 reads SVGIG (reference sequence). V was clipped by 4 bases and J by 3 bases, with 18 bases between them. The CDR3 loop is CAWKTFGGQDTEAFF. For the CDR3, the DNA is TGTGCCTGGAAAACTTTCGGGGGGCAGGACACTGAAGCTTTCTTT. Full variable domain (missing parts from reference TRBV30 and TRBJ1-1): SQTIHQWPATLVQPVGSPLSLECTVEGTSNPNLYWYRQAAGRGLQLLFYSVGIGQISSEVPQNLSASRPQDRQFILSSKKLLLSDSGFYLCAWKTFGGQDTEAFFGQGTRLTVV.

V gene TRBV5-6 combines with J gene TRBJ1-3, with 10 bases aligning to TRBD1. The J segment lost 2 bases and the V segment lost 3 bases, leaving 11 bases of the junction unmatched. In germline, CDR1 is SGHDT, CDR2 YYEEEE. This CDR3 is built from 18 residues. Here the CDR3 reads CASSSGPTGGFPGNTIYF. DNA for the CDR3: TGTGCCAGCAGCTCAGGACCGACAGGGGGCTTTCCTGGAAACACCATATATTTT.

This chain connects TRBV6-5 to TRBJ1-2; 7 bases match TRBD1. The CDR3 is made up of 13 amino acids. Germline CDR1 is MNHEY and CDR2 is SVGAGI. The V and J ends lost 6 bases and 1 base, in that order; junction bases with no gene match: 2. The CDR3 protein is CASSRQGNYGYTF. The CDR3 DNA reads as TGTGCCAGCAGCCGACAGGGTAACTATGGCTACACCTTC.

The chain links TRBV30 to TRBJ1-2; D ambiguous. The CDR3 runs 13 residues. Trimming removed 0 bases at V and 4 bases at J, with 9 bases between. Germline CDR1 GTSNPN, CDR2 SVGIG (reference sequence). CDR3 nucleotide sequence: TGTGCCTGGAGTGTATTACGGTCCTATGGCTACACCTTC. Its translation is CAWSVLRSYGYTF.

This clone was counted between two and nine times. The V gene is TRBV4-3, the J gene TRBJ1-2; D call uncertain. The germline V gene has CDR1 LGHNA and CDR2 YSLEER. Trimming left V 4 bases short and J 7 bases short, with 13 bases between. CDR3 size: 13 residues. Here the CDR3 reads CASSPEARFGYTF. The CDR3 DNA is TGCGCCAGCAGCCCAGAGGCCCGCTTTGGCTACACCTTC.

The V call is TRBV6-1, the J call TRBJ1-6, with 8 bases lining up with TRBD1. This CDR3 region has 14 residues. Germline CDR1 reads MNHNS; CDR2 reads SASEGT. The V and J ends lost 7 bases and 14 bases, in that order; junction bases with no gene match: 13. CDR3 bases: TGTGCCAGCATAGGACAGGGTCTTGATTCGGCCCTCCACTTT. Amino acids: CASIGQGLDSALHF.

This chain joins TRBV7-9 and TRBJ1-6, with TRBD1 matching 7 bases. CDR3 size: 14 residues. The germline V gene has CDR1 SEHNR and CDR2 FQNEAQ (reference sequence). The V and J ends lost 5 bases and 13 bases, in that order; junction bases with no gene match: 11. The DNA for the CDR3 is TGTGCCAGCAGCCGATCCGGGACAGAGAAGCCCCTCCACTTT. Translating gives CASSRSGTEKPLHF.

This rearrangement joins TRBV10-3 to TRBJ1-2, with 7 bases fitting TRBD1. The germline gives CDR1 ENHRY, CDR2 SYGVKD. Losses at the gene ends were 7 bases for V and 3 bases for J; bases not matched to a gene: 2. This CDR3 is 12 amino acids long. The CDR3, as DNA: TGTGCCATCATGGGGACAGACTATGGCTACACCTTC. Protein product: CAIMGTDYGYTF.

The CDR3 DNA reads TGTGCCAGCAGCCGGACAGGGAACACTGAAGCTTTCTTT. It is translated as CASSRTGNTEAFF. J is TRBJ1-1 and V is TRBV9, with TRBD1 matching 7 bases. Trimming removed 4 bases from V and 1 base from J; junction bases left unmatched: 1. CDR1 and CDR2 (germline): SGDLS, YYNGEE. The CDR3 is made up of 13 amino acids.

The chain is built from TRBV28 and TRBJ2-3, with TRBD2 matching over 9 bases. CDR1 is MDHEN, CDR2 SYDVKM, per germline. The junction had 11 bases not matched to a gene; V was cut back by 11 bases and J by 5 bases. This CDR3 is built from 14 residues. CDR3 in amino acids: CALTSGGMKDTQYF. DNA of the CDR3: TGTGCCTTGACCAGCGGGGGGATGAAAGATACGCAGTATTTT. Filled out from reference TRBV28 and TRBJ2-3, the complete variable domain reads DVKVTQSSRYLVKRTGEKVFLECVQDMDHENMFWYRQDPGLGLRLIYFSYDVKMKEKGDIPEGYSVSREKKERFSLILESASTNQTSMYLCALTSGGMKDTQYFGPGTRLTVL.

The chain employs TRBV4-2 and TRBJ2-7; D not certain. The CDR3 spans 14 residues. Germline assignment: CDR1 LGHNA and CDR2 YNFKEQ. Trimming shortened V by 3 bases and J by 2 bases, and 11 bases separated the two germline ends. The CDR3 nucleotides are TGTGCCAGCAGCCAGAGCTCGCTAGCCTACGAGCAGTACTTC. It encodes CASSQSSLAYEQYF.

The chain uses TRBV12-5 and TRBJ2-7; 7 nucleotides match TRBD2. Per germline, CDR1 LGHNT and CDR2 FRNRAP. The CDR3 length is 14 residues. The trim removed 5 bases at V and 3 bases at J, leaving 7 bases unmatched. The CDR3 DNA is TGTGCTAGTGGTCCGACGGGGGGTGGCTACGAGCAGTACTTC. Protein sequence: CASGPTGGGYEQYF.

This clone was observed a handful of times. The V call is TRBV10-3, the J call TRBJ1-4, with D unresolved. Trimming stripped 0 bases from V and 4 bases from J, with 12 bases between. CDR3 length equals 16 residues. Germline assignment: CDR1 ENHRY and CDR2 SYGVKD. In DNA, the CDR3 is TGTGCCATCAGTGAGTCCCGGGGTCTGATTAATGAAAAACTGTTTTTT. Protein sequence: CAISESRGLINEKLFF.

The rearrangement joins TRBV13 to TRBJ2-7; 7 bases are a match to TRBD2. This CDR3 is built from 11 residues. J gave up 7 bases and V 5 bases, and 2 bases lay outside the gene matches. Germline-derived CDR1 and CDR2 are PRHDT and FYEKMQ (reference sequence). CDR3 sequence (DNA): TGTGCCAGCAGCGGGGAGGGGGAGCAGTACTTC. This gives the protein CASSGEGEQYF.

V and J are TRBV19 and TRBJ1-2; D is unclear. There are 17 residues in the CDR3. Germline loops: CDR1 LNHDA, CDR2 SQIVND (reference sequence). V lost 3 bases and J 0 bases, leaving 17 bases between the germline ends. The CDR3 DNA reads as TGTGCCAGTAGTATTTCGTTAGACGGACTAACTAACTATGGCTACACCTTC. This encodes CASSISLDGLTNYGYTF. Using reference TRBV19 and TRBJ1-2 for the parts outside the CDR3, the full variable domain is DGGITQSPKYLFRKEGQNVTLSCEQNLNHDAMYWYRQDPGQGLRLIYYSQIVNDFQKGDIAEGYSVSREKKESFPLTVTSAQKNPTAFYLCASSISLDGLTNYGYTFGSGTRLTVV.

This chain uses TRBV5-6 with TRBJ2-1; 9 bases map to TRBD1. The CDR3 length is 16 residues. J lost 2 bases, V lost 0 bases, and 3 bases had no gene match. Germline V gene data show CDR1 as SGHDT and CDR2 as YYEEEE. In DNA form, the CDR3 reads TGTGCCAGCAGCTTGGTTGGGGACAGGGCCTACAATGAGCAGTTCTTC. Residues: CASSLVGDRAYNEQFF.

This clone was seen more than once but under ten times. One end of the junction does not line up with germline, which may come from a read error. The chain couples TRBV10-3 to TRBJ2-3; TRBD2 aligns across 10 bases. This CDR3 region has 17 residues. From germline, CDR1 is ENHRY and CDR2 SYGVKD. The chain's CDR3 is CASSTSSGGATTDTQYF. The CDR3 coding sequence is TGTGCCAGCAGTACGTCTAGCGGGGGAGCAACCACAGATACGCAGTATTTT.

A single count supports this clone. One end of the junction is discordant with germline, which a read error may explain. This rearrangement joins TRBV28 to TRBJ1-2; possible D gene TRBD1, 5 bases. CDR1 is MDHEN and CDR2 is SYDVKM in the germline V gene. The CDR3 covers 13 residues. The DNA of the CDR3 is TGTGCCAGCAGGGACGGGGGTAACTATGGCTACCCCTTC. It is translated as CASRDGGNYGYPF.

The V call is TRBV4-3, the J call TRBJ1-2; D remains unclear. Per germline, CDR1 LGHNA and CDR2 YSLEER. Trimming took off 7 bases at V and 4 bases at J, with 25 bases between the two ends. The CDR3 totals 17 residues. This CDR3 reads CASTIRSAGDNSYGYTF. CDR3 DNA sequence: TGCGCCAGCACCATAAGAAGTGCAGGCGACAACAGCTATGGCTACACCTTC.

The V gene is TRBV28, the J gene TRBJ1-4; tentative D call: TRBD1 (6 bases). The CDR3 consists of 14 residues. Trimming left V 3 bases short and J 5 bases short, with 10 bases between. Germline-derived CDR1 and CDR2 are MDHEN and SYDVKM. The CDR3 nucleotides read TGTGCCAGCAGTTTGACAGGCTCCAATGAAAAACTGTTTTTT. Translating it yields CASSLTGSNEKLFF.

This chain joins TRBV7-2 and TRBJ2-5; 11 bases match TRBD2. The CDR3 spans 16 residues. Germline V gives CDR1 SGHTA, CDR2 FQGNSA. Trimming took 2 bases from V and 4 from J; bases not matched to a gene: 6. CDR3 in amino acids: CASSLWLAGGRETQYF. The CDR3 coding sequence is TGTGCCAGCAGCTTATGGTTAGCGGGGGGGCGAGAGACCCAGTACTTC.